This section outlines one TCR beta chain sequence together with its context. Its antigen is undetermined. The record originates from a study of OX40 agonist ivuxolimab in advanced cancers. Study information: Patients were treated with intravenous ivuxolimab, dosed at 0.01 to 10 mg/kg and infused every 2 weeks. The dose-escalation cohort had hepatocellular carcinoma, melanoma, renal cell or head and neck cancer. One patient with hepatocellular carcinoma and two with cutaneous melanoma, three in all, had partial responses. General study points: Expanded clones were, on average, more numerous in CD8+ T cells than in CD4+.

This CDR3 spans 17 amino acids. Trimming took off 1 base at V and 4 bases at J, with 18 bases between the two ends. Germline CDR1 reads SGHVS; CDR2 reads FNYEAQ. Produced via immunoSEQ multiplex PCR; TCRdb's table is partial and in-frame only. Here the sample spans roughly 41,000 clones, 82% being singletons. The source of this sequence is an adult with an advanced solid tumor such as melanoma, head and neck, liver or kidney cancer. This sequence joins TRBV7-6 and TRBJ2-3; D is unclear. The sample in question was CD4+ or CD8+ T cells sorted from blood, obtained in a trial of the OX40 agonist ivuxolimab. CDR3: CASSLGSAASISDTQYF. CDR3 sequence (DNA): TGTGCCAGCAGCTTAGGTTCGGCGGCGTCCATATCAGATACGCAGTATTTT. Supplemented by reference TRBV7-6 and TRBJ2-3, the full variable domain reads GAGVSQSPRYKVTKRGQDVALRCDPISGHVSLYWYRQALGQGPEFLTYFNYEAQQDKSGLPNDRFSAERPEGSISTLTIQRTEQRDSAMYRCASSLGSAASISDTQYFGPGTRLTVL.